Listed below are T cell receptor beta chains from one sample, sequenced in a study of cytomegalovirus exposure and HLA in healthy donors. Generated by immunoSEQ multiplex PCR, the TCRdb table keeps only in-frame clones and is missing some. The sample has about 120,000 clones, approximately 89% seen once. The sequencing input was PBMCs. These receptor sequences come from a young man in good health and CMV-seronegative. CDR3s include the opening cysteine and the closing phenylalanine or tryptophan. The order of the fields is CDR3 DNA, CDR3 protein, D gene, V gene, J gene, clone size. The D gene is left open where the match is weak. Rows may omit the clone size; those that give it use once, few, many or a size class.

CDR3nt: TGTGCCAGTAGTAGGACAGGGGGATATCAGGGTGAGCAGTTCTTC; CDR3aa: CASSRTGGYQGEQFF; d_gene: TRBD1; v_gene: TRBV19; j_gene: TRBJ2-1; abundance: .
CDR3nt: TGCGCCAGCAGCTTGGGTAGGGGACTCCAAGAGACCCAGTACTTC; CDR3aa: CASSLGRGLQETQYF; d_gene: .; v_gene: TRBV5-1; j_gene: TRBJ2-5; abundance: .
CDR3nt: TGTGCCTGGAGGTTGAGCAATGAGCAGTTCTTC; CDR3aa: CAWRLSNEQFF; d_gene: .; v_gene: TRBV30; j_gene: TRBJ2-1; abundance: .
CDR3nt: TGTGCCAGTAGTAACAGGGTGGACTATGGCTACACCTTC; CDR3aa: CASSNRVDYGYTF; d_gene: .; v_gene: TRBV19; j_gene: TRBJ1-2; abundance: .
CDR3nt: TGTGCCAGCAGCGGGACTCCCGGGCGGAGTCAGCCCCAGCATTTT; CDR3aa: CASSGTPGRSQPQHF; d_gene: .; v_gene: TRBV6-1; j_gene: TRBJ1-5; abundance: .
CDR3nt: TGTGCCAGCAGTTTAGAACAGAGCAATCAGCCCCAGCATTTT; CDR3aa: CASSLEQSNQPQHF; d_gene: .; v_gene: TRBV27; j_gene: TRBJ1-5; abundance: .
CDR3nt: TGTGCCAGCAGTGCAAGACAGGGTTCATTTAACCCCGGGGAGCTGTTTTTT; CDR3aa: CASSARQGSFNPGELFF; d_gene: TRBD1; v_gene: TRBV6-1; j_gene: TRBJ2-2; abundance: .
CDR3nt: TGCAGCGTTGCAGGGTTATCTATCGCCGCTGGGGAGCTGTTTTTT; CDR3aa: CSVAGLSIAAGELFF; d_gene: .; v_gene: TRBV29-1; j_gene: TRBJ2-2; abundance: once
CDR3nt: TGTGCCAGCAGTTCAGGGTTCAACACCGGGGAGCTGTTTTTT; CDR3aa: CASSSGFNTGELFF; d_gene: .; v_gene: TRBV28; j_gene: TRBJ2-2; abundance: .
CDR3nt: TGCGCCAGCAGCCAAGGATTCTCTAAGAGAGGAATCACAGATACGCAGTATTTT; CDR3aa: CASSQGFSKRGITDTQYF; d_gene: .; v_gene: TRBV4-1; j_gene: TRBJ2-3; abundance: .
CDR3nt: TGCGCCAGCAGTAGCGGGATAGGGGACGAGCAGTACTTC; CDR3aa: CASSSGIGDEQYF; d_gene: TRBD2; v_gene: TRBV10-1; j_gene: TRBJ2-7; abundance: few
CDR3nt: TGTGCCGGTAAATACGAGACAGGTAACTCCTACGAGCAGTACTTC; CDR3aa: CAGKYETGNSYEQYF; d_gene: .; v_gene: TRBV19; j_gene: TRBJ2-7; abundance: .
CDR3nt: TGTGCCGCTAAGACTAGCGGGGACGTCAATGAGCAGTTCTTC; CDR3aa: CAAKTSGDVNEQFF; d_gene: TRBD2; v_gene: TRBV30; j_gene: TRBJ2-1; abundance: .
CDR3nt: TGTGCCAGCAGCTTAGTTGGAGGGAATACTGAAGCTTTCTTT; CDR3aa: CASSLVGGNTEAFF; d_gene: .; v_gene: TRBV7-6; j_gene: TRBJ1-1; abundance: .
CDR3nt: TGTGCCAGCAGTTCTCCGACAGGGCTCTATGGCTACACCTTC; CDR3aa: CASSSPTGLYGYTF; d_gene: TRBD1; v_gene: TRBV28; j_gene: TRBJ1-2; abundance: .
CDR3nt: TGTGCCATCAGTGGCAGGGATAACACTGAAGCTTTCTTT; CDR3aa: CAISGRDNTEAFF; d_gene: .; v_gene: TRBV10-3; j_gene: TRBJ1-1; abundance: .
CDR3nt: TGTGCCAGCAGTACTAAAACCGGGGGGCCAGATACGCAGTATTTT; CDR3aa: CASSTKTGGPDTQYF; d_gene: .; v_gene: TRBV6-5; j_gene: TRBJ2-3; abundance: .
CDR3nt: TGTGCCAGCAGTCCCCCTGGGAGAGAGGGTGAGCAGTTCTTC; CDR3aa: CASSPPGREGEQFF; d_gene: .; v_gene: TRBV28; j_gene: TRBJ2-1; abundance: .
CDR3nt: TGTGCCAGCAGAGCCACAGGGGGCCGAGACACCATATATTTT; CDR3aa: CASRATGGRDTIYF; d_gene: TRBD1; v_gene: TRBV6-5; j_gene: TRBJ1-3; abundance: many
CDR3nt: TGCGCCAGCAGCCCAAGTGGCGGGAGGGCCGACGAGCAGTACTTC; CDR3aa: CASSPSGGRADEQYF; d_gene: TRBD2; v_gene: TRBV5-1; j_gene: TRBJ2-7; abundance: .
CDR3nt: TGTGCCAGCAGCGGCCGGGACAGGGGGGACGACGAGCAGTACTTC; CDR3aa: CASSGRDRGDDEQYF; d_gene: TRBD1; v_gene: TRBV13; j_gene: TRBJ2-7; abundance: .
CDR3nt: TGTGCCAGCAGCTTAGGTCAGGGCGCCTACGAGCAGTACTTC; CDR3aa: CASSLGQGAYEQYF; d_gene: .; v_gene: TRBV7-2; j_gene: TRBJ2-7; abundance: .
CDR3nt: TGTGCCAGCAGGCCTCTCTTACAGGGCGCCGGCTACACCTTC; CDR3aa: CASRPLLQGAGYTF; d_gene: .; v_gene: TRBV7-2; j_gene: TRBJ1-2; abundance: .
CDR3nt: TGTGCCAGCAGCCCCGGACAGGGAGCCGATGGCTACACCTTC; CDR3aa: CASSPGQGADGYTF; d_gene: TRBD1; v_gene: TRBV6-5; j_gene: TRBJ1-2; abundance: few
CDR3nt: TGTGCCAGCAGTGACTCGACCGGGAGCACCGGGGAGCTGTTTTTT; CDR3aa: CASSDSTGSTGELFF; d_gene: .; v_gene: TRBV6-4; j_gene: TRBJ2-2; abundance: once
CDR3nt: TGTGCCCATGGACTACCATACCAAGAGACCCAGTACTTC; CDR3aa: CAHGLPYQETQYF; d_gene: .; v_gene: TRBV30; j_gene: TRBJ2-5; abundance: .
CDR3nt: TGTGCCAGCAGTTCTATAGCGGGATGGGGTAACTCCTACAATGAGCAGTTCTTC; CDR3aa: CASSSIAGWGNSYNEQFF; d_gene: TRBD2; v_gene: TRBV28; j_gene: TRBJ2-1; abundance: once
CDR3nt: TGTGCCAGCAGCCAAGAACCTGGGAGCGGGAGGGTTTACGCAGATACGCAGTATTTT; CDR3aa: CASSQEPGSGRVYADTQYF; d_gene: TRBD2; v_gene: TRBV4-2; j_gene: TRBJ2-3; abundance: .
CDR3nt: TGTGCCAGCAGTTACGAGCGACGGAATGAAAAACTGTTTTTT; CDR3aa: CASSYERRNEKLFF; d_gene: .; v_gene: TRBV6-5; j_gene: TRBJ1-4; abundance: once
CDR3nt: TGTGCCTGGAGTGTAGGGGGACGGGAGACCCAGTACTTC; CDR3aa: CAWSVGGRETQYF; d_gene: .; v_gene: TRBV30; j_gene: TRBJ2-5; abundance: .
CDR3nt: TGTGCCAGCAGTGAAAACAGGGCTCTCAACACTGAAGCTTTCTTT; CDR3aa: CASSENRALNTEAFF; d_gene: .; v_gene: TRBV6-1; j_gene: TRBJ1-1; abundance: .
CDR3nt: TGTGCCAGCTATACAGGGGGCGCAAATCAGCCCCAGCATTTT; CDR3aa: CASYTGGANQPQHF; d_gene: TRBD1; v_gene: TRBV28; j_gene: TRBJ1-5; abundance: .
CDR3nt: TGTGCCAGTAGTATTGGGACAACCTCTGGAAACACCATATATTTT; CDR3aa: CASSIGTTSGNTIYF; d_gene: .; v_gene: TRBV19; j_gene: TRBJ1-3; abundance: .